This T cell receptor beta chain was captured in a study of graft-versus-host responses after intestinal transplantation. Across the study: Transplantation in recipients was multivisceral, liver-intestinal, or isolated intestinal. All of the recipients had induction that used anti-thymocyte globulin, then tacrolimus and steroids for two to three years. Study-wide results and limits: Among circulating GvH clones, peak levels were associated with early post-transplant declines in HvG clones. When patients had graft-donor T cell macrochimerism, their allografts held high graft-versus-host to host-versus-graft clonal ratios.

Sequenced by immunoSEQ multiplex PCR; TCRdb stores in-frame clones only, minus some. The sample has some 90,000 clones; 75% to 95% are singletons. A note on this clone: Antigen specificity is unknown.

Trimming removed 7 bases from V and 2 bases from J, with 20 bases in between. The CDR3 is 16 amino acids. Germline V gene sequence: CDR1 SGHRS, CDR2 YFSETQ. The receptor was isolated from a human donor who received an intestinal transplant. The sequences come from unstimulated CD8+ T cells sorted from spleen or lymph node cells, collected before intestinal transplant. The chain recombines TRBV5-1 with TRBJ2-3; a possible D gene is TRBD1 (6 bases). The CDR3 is CASRMTGQAPTDTQYF. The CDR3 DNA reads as TGCGCCAGCCGAATGACAGGACAAGCCCCCACAGATACGCAGTATTTT.